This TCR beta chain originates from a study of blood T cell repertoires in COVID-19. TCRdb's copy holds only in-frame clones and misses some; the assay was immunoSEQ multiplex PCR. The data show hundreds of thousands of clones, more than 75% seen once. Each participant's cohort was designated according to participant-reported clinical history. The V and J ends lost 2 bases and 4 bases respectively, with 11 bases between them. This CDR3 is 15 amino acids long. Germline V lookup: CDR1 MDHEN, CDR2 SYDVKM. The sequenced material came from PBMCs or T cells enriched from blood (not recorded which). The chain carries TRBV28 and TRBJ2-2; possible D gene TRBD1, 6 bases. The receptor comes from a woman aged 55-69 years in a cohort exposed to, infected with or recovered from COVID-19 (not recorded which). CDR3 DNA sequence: TGTGCCAGCAGTTTAGGGGGCGCGGGCACCGGGGAGCTGTTTTTT. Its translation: CASSLGGAGTGELFF.